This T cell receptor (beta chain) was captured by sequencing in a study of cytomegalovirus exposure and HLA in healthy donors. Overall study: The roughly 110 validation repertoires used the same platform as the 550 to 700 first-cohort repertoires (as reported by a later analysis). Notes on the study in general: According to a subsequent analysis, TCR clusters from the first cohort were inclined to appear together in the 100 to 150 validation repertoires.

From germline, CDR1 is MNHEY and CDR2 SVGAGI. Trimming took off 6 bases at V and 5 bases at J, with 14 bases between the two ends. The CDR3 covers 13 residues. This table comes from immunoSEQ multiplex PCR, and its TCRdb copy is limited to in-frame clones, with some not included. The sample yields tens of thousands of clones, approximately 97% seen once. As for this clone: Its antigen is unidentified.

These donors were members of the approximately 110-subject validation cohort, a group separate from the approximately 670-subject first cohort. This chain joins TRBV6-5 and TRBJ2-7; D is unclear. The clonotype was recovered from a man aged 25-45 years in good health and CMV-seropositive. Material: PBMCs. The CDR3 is CASRPRSSNEQYF. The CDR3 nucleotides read TGTGCCAGCAGACCTAGATCGTCAAACGAGCAGTACTTC.